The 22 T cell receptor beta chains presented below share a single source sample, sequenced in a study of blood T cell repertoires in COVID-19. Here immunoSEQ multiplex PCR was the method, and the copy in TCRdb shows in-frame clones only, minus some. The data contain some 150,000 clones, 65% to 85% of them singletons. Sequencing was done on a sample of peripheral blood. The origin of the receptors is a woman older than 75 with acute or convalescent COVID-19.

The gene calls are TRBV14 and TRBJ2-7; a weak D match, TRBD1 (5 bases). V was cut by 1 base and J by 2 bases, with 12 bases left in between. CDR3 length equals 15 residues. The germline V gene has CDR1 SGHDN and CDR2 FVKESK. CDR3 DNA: TGTGCCAGCAGCCAAGGGGGCGGAAGGGCCTACGAGCAGTACTTC. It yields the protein CASSQGGGRAYEQYF.

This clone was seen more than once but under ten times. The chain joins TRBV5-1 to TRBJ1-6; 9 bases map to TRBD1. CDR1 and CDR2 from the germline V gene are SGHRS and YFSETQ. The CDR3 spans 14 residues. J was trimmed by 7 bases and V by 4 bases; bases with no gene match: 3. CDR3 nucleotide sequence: TGCGCCAGCAGCCTTGGACAGGGGAATTCACCCCTCCACTTT. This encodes CASSLGQGNSPLHF. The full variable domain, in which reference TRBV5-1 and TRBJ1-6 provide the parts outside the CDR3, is KAGVTQTPRYLIKTRGQQVTLSCSPISGHRSVSWYQQTPGQGLQFLFEYFSETQRNKGNFPGRFSGRQFSNSRSEMNVSTLELGDSALYLCASSLGQGNSPLHFGNGTRLTVT.

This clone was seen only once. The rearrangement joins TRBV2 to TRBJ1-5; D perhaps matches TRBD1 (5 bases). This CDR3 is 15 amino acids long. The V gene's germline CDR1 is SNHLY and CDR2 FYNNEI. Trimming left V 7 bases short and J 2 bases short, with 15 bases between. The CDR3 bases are TGTGCCAGCACGGGACTAGGAAGGGGCAATCAGCCCCAGCATTTT. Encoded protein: CASTGLGRGNQPQHF.

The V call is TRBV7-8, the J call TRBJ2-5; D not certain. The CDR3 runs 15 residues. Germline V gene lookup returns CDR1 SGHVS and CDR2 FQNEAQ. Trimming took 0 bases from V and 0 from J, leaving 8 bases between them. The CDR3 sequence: CASSLAEGDQETQYF. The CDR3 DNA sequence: TGTGCCAGCAGCTTAGCGGAAGGAGACCAAGAGACCCAGTACTTC.

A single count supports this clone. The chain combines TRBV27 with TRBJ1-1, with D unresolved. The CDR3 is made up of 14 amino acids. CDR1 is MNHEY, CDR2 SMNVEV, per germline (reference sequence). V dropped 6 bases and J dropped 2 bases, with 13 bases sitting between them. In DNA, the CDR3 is TGTGCCAGCAGCCCGGGGTCGCCTAACACTGAAGCTTTCTTT. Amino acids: CASSPGSPNTEAFF.

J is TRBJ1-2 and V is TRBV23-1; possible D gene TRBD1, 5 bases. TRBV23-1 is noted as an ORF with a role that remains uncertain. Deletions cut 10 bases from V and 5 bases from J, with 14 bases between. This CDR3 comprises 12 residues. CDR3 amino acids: CAKGITTYGYTF. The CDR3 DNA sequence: TGCGCCAAGGGGATCACCACTTATGGCTACACCTTC.

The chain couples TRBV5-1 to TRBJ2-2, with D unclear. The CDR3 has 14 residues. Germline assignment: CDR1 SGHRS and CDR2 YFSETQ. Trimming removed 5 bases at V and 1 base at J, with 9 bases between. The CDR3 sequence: CASSSGWNTGELFF. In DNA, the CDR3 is TGCGCCAGCAGTTCAGGTTGGAACACCGGGGAGCTGTTTTTT.

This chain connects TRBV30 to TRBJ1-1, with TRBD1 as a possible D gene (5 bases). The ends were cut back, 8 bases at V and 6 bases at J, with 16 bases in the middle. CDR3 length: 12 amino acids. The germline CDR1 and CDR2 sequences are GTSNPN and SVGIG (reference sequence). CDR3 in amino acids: CAGGGSGPEAFF. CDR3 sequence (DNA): TGTGCCGGTGGGGGGTCGGGGCCTGAAGCTTTCTTT. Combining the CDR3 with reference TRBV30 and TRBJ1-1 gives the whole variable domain SQTIHQWPATLVQPVGSPLSLECTVEGTSNPNLYWYRQAAGRGLQLLFYSVGIGQISSEVPQNLSASRPQDRQFILSSKKLLLSDSGFYLCAGGGSGPEAFFGQGTRLTVV.

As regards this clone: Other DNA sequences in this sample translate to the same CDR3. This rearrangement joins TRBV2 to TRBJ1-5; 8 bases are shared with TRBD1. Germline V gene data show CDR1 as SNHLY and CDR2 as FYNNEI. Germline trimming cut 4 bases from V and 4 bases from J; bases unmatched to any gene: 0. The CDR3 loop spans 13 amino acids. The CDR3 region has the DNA TGTGCCAGCAGTGGACAGGGGAATCAGCCCCAGCATTTT. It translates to CASSGQGNQPQHF.

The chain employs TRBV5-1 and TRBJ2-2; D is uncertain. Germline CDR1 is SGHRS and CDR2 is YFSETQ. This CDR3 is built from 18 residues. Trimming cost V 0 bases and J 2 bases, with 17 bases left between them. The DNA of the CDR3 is TGCGCCAGCAGCTTGGGCCTCCCGGCGGTAGTTAACACCGGGGAGCTGTTTTTT. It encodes CASSLGLPAVVNTGELFF.

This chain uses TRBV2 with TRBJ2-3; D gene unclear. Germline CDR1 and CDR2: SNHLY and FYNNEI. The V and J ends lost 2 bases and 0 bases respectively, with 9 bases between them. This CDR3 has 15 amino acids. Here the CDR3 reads CASSELGRSTDTQYF. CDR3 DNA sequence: TGTGCCAGCAGTGAATTGGGCAGGAGCACAGATACGCAGTATTTT.

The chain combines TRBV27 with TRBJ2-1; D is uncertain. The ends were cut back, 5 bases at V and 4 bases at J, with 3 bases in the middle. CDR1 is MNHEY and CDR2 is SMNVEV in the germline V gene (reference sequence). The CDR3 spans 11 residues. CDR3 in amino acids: CASSAYNEQFF. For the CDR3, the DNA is TGTGCCAGCAGTGCGTACAATGAGCAGTTCTTC.

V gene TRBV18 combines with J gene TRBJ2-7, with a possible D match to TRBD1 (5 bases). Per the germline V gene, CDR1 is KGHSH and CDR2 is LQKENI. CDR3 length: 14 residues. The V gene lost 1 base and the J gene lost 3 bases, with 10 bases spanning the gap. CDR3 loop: CASSPQGQDYEQYF. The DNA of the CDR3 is TGTGCCAGCTCACCACAGGGGCAGGACTACGAGCAGTACTTC.

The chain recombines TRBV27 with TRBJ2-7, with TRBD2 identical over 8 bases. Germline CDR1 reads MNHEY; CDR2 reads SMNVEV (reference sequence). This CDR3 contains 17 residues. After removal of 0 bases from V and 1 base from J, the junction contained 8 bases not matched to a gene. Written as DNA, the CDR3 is TGTGCCAGCAGTTTATCTGCGCTAGCGGGTCTTTCCTACGAGCAGTACTTC. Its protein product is CASSLSALAGLSYEQYF.

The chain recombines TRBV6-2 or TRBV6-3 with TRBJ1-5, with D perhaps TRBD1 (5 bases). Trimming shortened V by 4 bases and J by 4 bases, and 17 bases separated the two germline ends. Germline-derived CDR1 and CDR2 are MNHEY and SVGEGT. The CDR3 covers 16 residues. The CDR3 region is CASSSRWGPRNQPQHF. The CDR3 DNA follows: TGTGCCAGCAGTTCCCGATGGGGCCCAAGGAATCAGCCCCAGCATTTT.

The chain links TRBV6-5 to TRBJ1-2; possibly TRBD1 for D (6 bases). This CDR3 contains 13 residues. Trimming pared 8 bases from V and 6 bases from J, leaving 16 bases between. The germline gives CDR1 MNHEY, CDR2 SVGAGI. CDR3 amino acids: CASWGRMGDGYTF. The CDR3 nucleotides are TGTGCCAGCTGGGGGCGGATGGGGGATGGCTACACCTTC.

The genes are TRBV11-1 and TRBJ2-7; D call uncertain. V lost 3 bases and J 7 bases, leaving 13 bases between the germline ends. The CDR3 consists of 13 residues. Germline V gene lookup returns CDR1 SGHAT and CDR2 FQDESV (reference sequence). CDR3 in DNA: TGTGCCAGCAGCTTTAGGTCCCAGGATGAGCAGTACTTC. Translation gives CASSFRSQDEQYF. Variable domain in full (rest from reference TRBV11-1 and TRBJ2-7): EAEVAQSPRYKITEKSQAVAFWCDPISGHATLYWYRQILGQGPELLVQFQDESVVDDSQLPKDRFSAERLKGVDSTLKIQPAELGDSAMYLCASSFRSQDEQYFGPGTRLTVT.

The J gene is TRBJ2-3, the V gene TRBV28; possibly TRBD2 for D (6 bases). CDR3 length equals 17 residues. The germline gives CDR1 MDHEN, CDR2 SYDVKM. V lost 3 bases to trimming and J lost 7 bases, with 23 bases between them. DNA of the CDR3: TGTGCCAGCAGTTTGGCGGAGGGGAGGAGGGCTTTCTATACGCAGTATTTT. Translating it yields CASSLAEGRRAFYTQYF. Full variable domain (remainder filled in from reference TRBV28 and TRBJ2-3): DVKVTQSSRYLVKRTGEKVFLECVQDMDHENMFWYRQDPGLGLRLIYFSYDVKMKEKGDIPEGYSVSREKKERFSLILESASTNQTSMYLCASSLAEGRRAFYTQYFGPGTRLTVL.

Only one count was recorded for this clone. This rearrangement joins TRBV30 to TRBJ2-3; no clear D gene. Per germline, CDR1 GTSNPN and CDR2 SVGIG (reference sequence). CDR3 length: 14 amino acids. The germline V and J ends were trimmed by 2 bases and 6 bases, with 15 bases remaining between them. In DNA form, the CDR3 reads TGTGCCTGGAGTCTCAACTCCTTACGGGATACGCAGTATTTT. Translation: CAWSLNSLRDTQYF.

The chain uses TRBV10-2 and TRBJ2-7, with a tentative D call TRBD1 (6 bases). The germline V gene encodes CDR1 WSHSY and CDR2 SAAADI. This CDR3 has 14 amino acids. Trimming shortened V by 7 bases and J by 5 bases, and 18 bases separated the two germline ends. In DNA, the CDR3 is TGCGCCAGCAACCGACAGGCCAAATGGGACGAGCAGTACTTC. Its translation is CASNRQAKWDEQYF.

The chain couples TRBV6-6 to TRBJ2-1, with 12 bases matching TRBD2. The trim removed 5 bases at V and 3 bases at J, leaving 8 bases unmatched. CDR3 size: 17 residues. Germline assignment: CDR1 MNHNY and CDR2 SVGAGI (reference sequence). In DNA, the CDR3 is TGTGCCAGCAGTCGACTAGCGGGAGAACCCCTCTACAATGAGCAGTTCTTC. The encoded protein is CASSRLAGEPLYNEQFF.

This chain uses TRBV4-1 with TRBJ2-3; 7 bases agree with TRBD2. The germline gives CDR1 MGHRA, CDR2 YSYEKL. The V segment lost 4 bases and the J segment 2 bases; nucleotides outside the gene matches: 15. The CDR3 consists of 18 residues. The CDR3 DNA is TGCGCCAGCAGCCCCAACCCCGGCCTAGCGGAGATCACAGATACGCAGTATTTT. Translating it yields CASSPNPGLAEITDTQYF.